The following is a TCR beta chain sequence with its context. No cognate antigen has been identified for it. Per-nucleotide qualities are absent, and no much larger clonotype sits a single base away. The germline V gene (reference sequence) supplies CDR1 SGHNT and CDR2 YYREEE. Trimming removed 0 bases from V and 2 bases from J; the gene matches leave 4 bases unexplained. The CDR3 starts with the cysteine, ends with the phenylalanine, and has 17 residues. The CDR3 DNA has 51 bases and is translated from base 1. Patients underwent resection for synchronous oligometastatic disease or delayed recurrence of a solitary brain metastasis. Patients with a history of multiple malignancies were excluded so that cancers other than NSCLC would not be included. Using marked H&E slides as a guide, tumor areas were macrodissected from roughly 5 unstained approximately 11 um sections that had been deparaffinized. All specimens were formalin-fixed and paraffin-embedded (FFPE). The AllPrep DNA/RNA FFPE Kit was used for extraction of genomic DNA.

The source of the sample is a study of T cells in lung cancer brain metastases (dated by TCRdb to the late 2010s). Background on the whole study: Seventeen of the 20 patients had a history of tobacco use, with a median of roughly 42 pack-years. Of the roughly 21 patients, about 18 received no interval therapy between resection of the primary and resection of the metastasis. A median interval of roughly 50 weeks was observed between acquisition of the primary and brain metastasis specimens. The study compared TCR beta CDR3 repertoires between fully resected primary non-small cell lung cancers and paired brain metastases. The cohort comprised 20 or so patients contributing about 40 specimens, one primary lung lesion and one brain metastasis each. The median age of the patients at first diagnosis was roughly 50 years, and the group included several males and some 11 females. The average DNA integrity number was approximately 4 in both primary and metastatic specimens, and the two sites did not differ significantly. Study-level results and caveats: The ten most abundant clones made up a significantly larger repertoire fraction in brain metastases than primaries, suggesting clonal expansion. Retrieval of the complete infiltrating T cell repertoire may have been prevented by DNA fragmentation in FFPE samples. Most clones were specific to a single lesion, and paired lesions overlapped only to a limited degree (mean Morisita index 0.23). Effects of preoperative corticosteroids on T cell infiltration in brain metastases could not be controlled. Brain metastases contained significantly fewer unique productive clones than the paired primaries (median about 1,500 versus 4,500).

Between about 2 and 5.5 ug genomic DNA was input per sample, with paired samples receiving equal DNA input. TCR beta libraries were constructed with the immunoSEQ hsTCRbeta Kit, with multiplexed V and J gene primers used across two PCR steps. The pooled libraries, together with positive and negative controls, were sequenced on an Illumina MiSeq running a 100-cycle paired-end protocol. As for the authors' bioinformatics: The immunoSEQ vendor processed the raw data into normalized, annotated TCR beta repertoire reports. Richness was counted as unique clones by nucleotide sequence, and total richness was extrapolated with the iChao1 and Efron-Thisted estimators. Pielou's evenness, Simpson's index, top-ten clone proportional abundance, and Morisita overlap index were used to characterize and compare paired lesions. TCRdb obtained this table from immuneACCESS and retained in-frame rearrangements with V and J assigned. These tables miss some clones; where compared with another copy, unresolved V genes account for less than half of the shortfall, and the remainder is unexplained. The DNA gave D and trimming, while V, J and clone size come from that table. Recorded for this sample are some 630 clones; about 94% of them occurred a single time. The ten largest clonotypes hold 3% to 4.5% of the sample.

This sequence uses TRBV5-4 and TRBJ2-1; TRBD2 fits 11 bases in the junction. The sample taken for sequencing was tumor tissue from a brain metastasis. The sample's cell subset or site, from its label and the paper: paired resected brain metastasis. This TCR derives from a woman aged 45-65 years with non-small cell lung cancer that had spread to the brain. The DNA is TGTGCCAGCAGCTTGGGGGGACTAGCGGTCACCTACAATGAGCAGTTCTTC. It translates as CASSLGGLAVTYNEQFF. Here the CDR3 is joined to the reference TRBV5-4 and TRBJ2-1 genes, and the full variable domain is: ETGVTQSPTHLIKTRGQQVTLRCSSQSGHNTVSWYQQALGQGPQFIFQYYREEENGRGNFPPRFSGLQFPNYSSELNVNALELDDSALYLCASSLGGLAVTYNEQFFGPGTRLTVL.